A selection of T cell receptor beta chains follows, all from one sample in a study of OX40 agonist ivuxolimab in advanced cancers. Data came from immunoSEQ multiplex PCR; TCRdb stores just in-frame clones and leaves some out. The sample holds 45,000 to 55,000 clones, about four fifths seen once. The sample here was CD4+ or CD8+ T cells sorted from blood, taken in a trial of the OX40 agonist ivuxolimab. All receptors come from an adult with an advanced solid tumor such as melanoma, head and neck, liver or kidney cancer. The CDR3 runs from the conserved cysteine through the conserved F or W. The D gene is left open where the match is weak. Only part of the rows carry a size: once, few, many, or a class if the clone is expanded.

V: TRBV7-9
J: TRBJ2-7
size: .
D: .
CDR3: CASSLYGHYEQYF
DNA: TGTGCCAGCAGCTTATACGGACACTACGAGCAGTACTTC

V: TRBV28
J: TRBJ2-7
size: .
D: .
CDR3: CASSFVGRTHEQYF
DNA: TGTGCCAGCAGTTTTGTGGGAAGAACCCACGAGCAGTACTTC

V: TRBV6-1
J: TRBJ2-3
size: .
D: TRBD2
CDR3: CASRVAGATDTQYF
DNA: TGTGCCAGCAGAGTAGCGGGGGCCACAGATACGCAGTATTTT

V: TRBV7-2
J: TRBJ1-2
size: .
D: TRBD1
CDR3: CASSIQTGGANYGYTF
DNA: TGTGCCAGCAGCATCCAAACAGGGGGCGCTAACTATGGCTACACCTTC

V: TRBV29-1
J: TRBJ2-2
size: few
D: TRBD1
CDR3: CSVGQSANTGELFF
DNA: TGCAGCGTGGGACAGAGCGCGAACACCGGGGAGCTGTTTTTT

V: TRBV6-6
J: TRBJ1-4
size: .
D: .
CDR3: CASLDGVGGEKLFF
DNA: TGTGCCAGTTTAGACGGGGTAGGGGGTGAAAAACTGTTTTTT

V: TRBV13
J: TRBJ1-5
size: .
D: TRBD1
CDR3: CASSWGQDNQPQHF
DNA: TGTGCCAGCAGCTGGGGACAGGACAATCAGCCCCAGCATTTT

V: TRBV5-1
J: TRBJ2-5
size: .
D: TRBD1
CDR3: CASSLVGQQETQYF
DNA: TGCGCCAGCAGCTTGGTGGGACAGCAAGAGACCCAGTACTTC

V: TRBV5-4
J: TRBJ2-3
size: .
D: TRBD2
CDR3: CASSKPGLAGRVVADTQYF
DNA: TGTGCCAGCAGCAAACCGGGACTAGCGGGGAGGGTTGTCGCAGATACGCAGTATTTT

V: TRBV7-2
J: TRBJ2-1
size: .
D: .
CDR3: CASSFPSKTVSSYNEQFF
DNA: TGTGCCAGCAGCTTCCCTTCGAAGACTGTGAGCTCCTACAATGAGCAGTTCTTC

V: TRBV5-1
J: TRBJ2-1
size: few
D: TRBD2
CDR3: CASSPGTSGANEQFF
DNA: TGCGCCAGCAGCCCGGGGACTAGCGGCGCGAATGAGCAGTTCTTC

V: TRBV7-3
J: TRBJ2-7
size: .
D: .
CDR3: CASSPPIRLGGSYEQYF
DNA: TGTGCCAGCAGCCCACCAATCCGACTCGGAGGGTCCTACGAGCAGTACTTC

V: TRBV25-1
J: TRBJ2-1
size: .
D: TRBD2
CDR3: CASSGVAGAYNEQFF
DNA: TGTGCCAGCAGTGGCGTAGCGGGAGCCTACAATGAGCAGTTCTTC

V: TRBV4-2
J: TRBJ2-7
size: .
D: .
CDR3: CASSQVGIQYEQYF
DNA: TGTGCCAGCAGCCAAGTGGGTATCCAATACGAGCAGTACTTC

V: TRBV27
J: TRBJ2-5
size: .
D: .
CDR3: CASHRHGYQETQYF
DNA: TGTGCCAGCCACCGTCATGGGTACCAAGAGACCCAGTACTTC

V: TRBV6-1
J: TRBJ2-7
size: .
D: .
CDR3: CASAPLGEQYF
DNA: TGTGCCAGCGCCCCTTTAGGGGAGCAGTACTTC

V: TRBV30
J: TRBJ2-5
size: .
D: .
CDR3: CAWSVRETQYF
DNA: TGTGCCTGGAGTGTACGAGAGACCCAGTACTTC

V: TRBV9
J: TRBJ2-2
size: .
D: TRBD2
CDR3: CASSVAGGRTGELFF
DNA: TGTGCCAGCAGCGTAGCGGGGGGGCGGACCGGGGAGCTGTTTTTT

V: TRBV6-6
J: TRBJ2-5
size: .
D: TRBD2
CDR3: CASGPGGGTQYF
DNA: TGTGCCAGCGGCCCCGGGGGGGGGACCCAGTACTTC

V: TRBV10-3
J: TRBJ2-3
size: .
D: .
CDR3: CAISENTDTQYF
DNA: TGTGCCATCAGTGAAAACACAGATACGCAGTATTTT

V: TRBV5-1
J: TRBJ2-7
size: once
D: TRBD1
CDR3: CASKGAGDEQYF
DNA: TGCGCCAGCAAGGGGGCAGGGGACGAGCAGTACTTC

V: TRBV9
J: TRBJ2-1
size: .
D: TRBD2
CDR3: CASSFLTSGGHGEQFF
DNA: TGTGCCAGCAGCTTCTTGACTAGCGGGGGACATGGTGAGCAGTTCTTC